Included here is one T cell receptor beta chain sequence, with context. CDR1 is LNHNV and CDR2 is YYDKDF in the germline V gene (reference sequence). Trimming stripped 6 bases from V and 0 bases from J, with 9 bases between. The CDR3 spans 14 residues. TCRdb's copy holds only in-frame clones and misses some; the assay was immunoSEQ multiplex PCR. Among hundreds of thousands of clones listed, 98% were seen once. In the naive CD8 group, cells lacked CD45RO and were positively selected for CCR7, so terminally differentiated effector memory CD45RA+ cells were left out. This entry comes from a study of shared clonotypes between healthy human individuals.

This receptor was obtained from a young man in good health. Sequencing input: naive CD8+ T cells sorted from blood. V and J are TRBV15 and TRBJ1-3; D is unclear. CDR3: CATSYRTSGNTIYF. As DNA, the CDR3 is TGTGCCACCAGTTATAGGACCTCTGGAAACACCATATATTTT. The whole variable domain, filled in from reference TRBV15 and TRBJ1-3, reads DAMVIQNPRYQVTQFGKPVTLSCSQTLNHNVMYWYQQKSSQAPKLLFHYYDKDFNNEADTPDNFQSRRPNTSFCFLDIRSPGLGDTAMYLCATSYRTSGNTIYFGEGSWLTVV.